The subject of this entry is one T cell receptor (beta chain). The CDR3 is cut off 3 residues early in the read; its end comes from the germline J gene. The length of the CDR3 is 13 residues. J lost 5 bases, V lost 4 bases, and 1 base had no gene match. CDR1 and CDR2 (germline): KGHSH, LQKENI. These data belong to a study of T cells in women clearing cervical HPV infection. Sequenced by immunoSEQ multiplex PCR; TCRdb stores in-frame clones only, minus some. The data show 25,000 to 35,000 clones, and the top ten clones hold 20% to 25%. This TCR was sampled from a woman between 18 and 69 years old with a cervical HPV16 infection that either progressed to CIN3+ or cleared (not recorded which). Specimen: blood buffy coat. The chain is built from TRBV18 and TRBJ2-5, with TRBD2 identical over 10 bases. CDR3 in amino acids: CASSRGLAETQYF. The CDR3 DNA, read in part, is TGTGCCAGCTCACGGGGACTAGCGGAGACC.